One TCR beta chain is described in this entry. The source of the sample is a study of blood T cell repertoires in COVID-19. Germline assignment: CDR1 SGHDT and CDR2 YYEEEE. The CDR3 extends over 15 amino acids. V trimming: 0 bases; J trimming: 4 bases; junction bases outside the gene matches: 3. Under the authors' procedure: Estimation of nucleated cell counts relied on the amplification of reference gene primers. Libraries were prepared by immunoSEQ multiplex PCR; TCRdb keeps only in-frame clonotypes and omits some of them. D and trimming come from the DNA, and the V and J calls and clone size come from that table. The sample lists roughly 70,000 clones, nearly 90% occurring once.

Source material: peripheral blood. The chain has TRBV5-6 and TRBJ2-3; 9 positions agree with TRBD2. The sequence was obtained from a man between 65 and 80 years old with acute or convalescent COVID-19. In nucleotides, the CDR3 is TGTGCCAGCAGCTTGGGGGGACTAGCCTCAGATACGCAGTATTTT. Protein product: CASSLGGLASDTQYF. The full variable domain, rest sourced from reference TRBV5-6 and TRBJ2-3, is DAGVTQSPTHLIKTRGQQVTLRCSPKSGHDTVSWYQQALGQGPQFIFQYYEEEERQRGNFPDRFSGHQFPNYSSELNVNALLLGDSALYLCASSLGGLASDTQYFGPGTRLTVL.